Below are 20 T cell receptor beta chains sequenced from a single sample in a study of blood T cell repertoires in COVID-19. Sequenced by immunoSEQ multiplex PCR; TCRdb stores in-frame clones only, minus some. In the table there are over 150,000 clones, roughly 80% of which are singletons. Sample: peripheral blood. These receptors came from a man aged 60 to 69 with acute or convalescent COVID-19.

The rearrangement uses TRBV5-1 and TRBJ1-1, with D possibly TRBD1 on 6 matching bases. Germline V gene data show CDR1 as SGHRS and CDR2 as YFSETQ. The CDR3 consists of 15 residues. Trimming stripped 0 bases from V and 7 bases from J, with 16 bases between. The CDR3 sequence: CASSLVPGGANEAFF. In DNA, the CDR3 is TGCGCCAGCAGCTTGGTTCCCGGGGGGGCAAATGAAGCTTTCTTT.

The chain couples TRBV1 to TRBJ2-3; the table's D gene call, TRBD2, was not cross checked with the DNA. TRBV1 is a pseudogene. This CDR3 has 20 amino acids. Here the CDR3 DNA reads TGCACCAGCAGCCACGGAAGGGGGTCTAGGAAGCGGGGGGCTACAGATACGCAGTATTTT. As protein: CTSSHGRGSRKRGATDTQYF.

The V gene is TRBV19, the J gene TRBJ1-3; the match to TRBD1 covers 8 bases. Germline values: CDR1 LNHDA, CDR2 SQIVND (reference sequence). CDR3 length equals 16 residues. J lost 3 bases, V lost 7 bases, and 11 bases had no gene match. The CDR3, as DNA: TGTGCCAGTAAGCTTTTCGACAGGGGCAGTGGAAACACCATATATTTT. Translation gives CASKLFDRGSGNTIYF.

The V and J genes are TRBV12-5 and TRBJ1-6; D not resolved. From germline, CDR1 is LGHNT and CDR2 FRNRAP. The germline V and J ends were trimmed by 4 bases and 9 bases, with 16 bases remaining between them. The CDR3 spans 15 residues. The CDR3 here is CASGSLNSMSSPLHF. CDR3 nucleotides: TGTGCTAGTGGTTCCCTTAACTCGATGAGTTCACCCCTCCACTTT.

This chain links TRBV25-1 with TRBJ1-2; 7 bases are shared with TRBD1. Germline trimming cut 4 bases from V and 5 bases from J; bases unmatched to any gene: 1. Germline CDR1 and CDR2: MGHDK and SYGVNS. The CDR3 consists of 12 residues. CDR3 coding DNA: TGTGCCAGCAGTGGACAGGGATATGGCTACACCTTC. It translates to CASSGQGYGYTF.

The chain couples TRBV3-1 (or the pseudogene TRBV3-2) to TRBJ2-5; 9 positions match TRBD2. This CDR3 region has 15 residues. Germline-derived CDR1 and CDR2 are LGHDT and YNNKEL (reference sequence). With V trimmed by 0 bases and J by 3 bases, 2 bases remained unmatched. The CDR3: CASSQDPSGEETQYF. CDR3 in DNA: TGTGCCAGCAGCCAAGATCCTAGCGGGGAAGAGACCCAGTACTTC.

The chain combines TRBV21-1 with TRBJ1-4; TRBD1 was called by the table and not checked on the DNA. TRBV21-1 is shown as a pseudogene. The CDR3 extends over 15 amino acids. The CDR3 DNA sequence: TGTGCCAGCAGCAAAGGTGACAGGATGGAAGAAAAACTGTTTTTT. It specifies CASSKGDRMEEKLFF.

Here the CDR3 reads CASTHGGQGLETQYF. DNA of the CDR3: TGTGCCAGCACCCATGGGGGACAGGGGTTGGAGACCCAGTACTTC. The chain employs TRBV7-6 and TRBJ2-5; 10 positions agree with TRBD1. The CDR3 covers 15 residues. V dropped 7 bases and J dropped 5; count of bases not matched to a gene: 10. Germline loops: CDR1 SGHVS, CDR2 FNYEAQ.

The J gene is TRBJ2-4, the V gene TRBV4-3, with TRBD2 matching over 14 bases. CDR1 LGHNA and CDR2 YSLEER come from the germline V gene. V gave up 0 bases and J gave up 2 bases; unmatched junction bases: 3. The CDR3 is 18 residues long. The CDR3 region is CASSQEWTSGGTKNIQYF. The DNA for the CDR3 is TGCGCCAGCAGCCAAGAATGGACTAGCGGGGGGACCAAAAACATTCAGTACTTC.

This clone appeared once. The rearrangement joins TRBV7-3 to TRBJ2-5; 9 bases line up with TRBD1. The CDR3 extends over 15 amino acids. The V gene end was trimmed by 1 base and the J gene end by 3 bases; junction bases not matched to a gene: 3. Looked up from germline, CDR1 is SGHTA and CDR2 is FQGTGA. CDR3 in DNA: TGTGCCAGCAGCTTAAGGGGACAGGGCAAAGAGACCCAGTACTTC. Its protein is CASSLRGQGKETQYF.

This clone has ten or more counts. The J gene is TRBJ1-6, the V gene TRBV30; D may be TRBD1 (5 bases). Germline V lookup: CDR1 GTSNPN, CDR2 SVGIG (reference sequence). The V end lost 7 bases, the J end lost 10 bases, and 17 bases lay between the germline ends. This CDR3 contains 13 residues. The CDR3 loop is CAFTDNPRSPLHF. DNA for the CDR3: TGTGCCTTCACGGACAATCCGAGATCACCCCTCCACTTT.

The rearrangement links TRBV4-1 to TRBJ2-1; TRBD2 matches 8 bases. With V trimmed by 0 bases and J by 6 bases, 10 bases remained unmatched. Germline lookup yields CDR1 MGHRA and CDR2 YSYEKL. The CDR3 consists of 17 residues. DNA of the CDR3: TGCGCCAGCAGCCAAGATATGAACGGGGGGGCCTTCAATGAGCAGTTCTTC. This encodes CASSQDMNGGAFNEQFF.

This chain joins TRBV6-4 and TRBJ2-1, with D unresolved. Trimming shortened V by 5 bases and J by 5 bases, and 13 bases separated the two germline ends. Germline CDR1 is MRHNA and CDR2 is SNTAGT. This CDR3 spans 14 amino acids. CDR3 DNA sequence: TGTGCCAGCAGTCCGAGATTTCGCGACAATGAGCAGTTCTTC. Translating gives CASSPRFRDNEQFF.

Turning to this clone: The sample carries other DNA sequences with the same CDR3. The CDR3 nucleotides read TGCGCCAGCAGCCAAGGCGGGGGCGGATACGAGCAGTACTTC. It is translated as CASSQGGGGYEQYF. V and J are TRBV4-1 and TRBJ2-7, with D maybe TRBD2 (7 bases). The V end was cut by 1 base, the J end by 4 bases, with 11 bases between. Germline CDR1 reads MGHRA; CDR2 reads YSYEKL. The CDR3 extends over 14 amino acids.

The V gene is TRBV5-5, the J gene TRBJ2-1; D is unclear. Germline loops: CDR1 SGHKS, CDR2 YYEKEE (reference sequence). This CDR3 has 13 residues. V dropped 2 bases and J dropped 2 bases, with 5 bases sitting between them. CDR3 residues: CASSFAAYNEQFF. The DNA of the CDR3 is TGTGCCAGCAGCTTTGCGGCCTACAATGAGCAGTTCTTC. The whole variable domain, remainder taken from reference TRBV5-5 and TRBJ2-1, is DAGVTQSPTHLIKTRGQQVTLRCSPISGHKSVSWYQQVLGQGPQFIFQYYEKEERGRGNFPDRFSARQFPNYSSELNVNALLLGDSALYLCASSFAAYNEQFFGPGTRLTVL.

This clone was seen a few times. This chain joins TRBV10-3 and TRBJ2-7; 9 bases are shared with TRBD1. Germline lookup yields CDR1 ENHRY and CDR2 SYGVKD. The CDR3 covers 13 residues. Unmatched junction bases numbered 5, after V lost 4 bases and J lost 7 bases. CDR3 region: CAISGTGDWEQYF. The CDR3 nucleotides are TGTGCCATCAGTGGGACAGGGGACTGGGAGCAGTACTTC.

This chain connects TRBV6-6 to TRBJ2-3; 8 bases match TRBD1. CDR1 and CDR2 from the germline V gene are MNHNY and SVGAGI (reference sequence). The CDR3 runs 15 residues. With V trimmed by 2 bases and J by 2 bases, 3 bases remained unmatched. CDR3 residues: CASSYRDRITDTQYF. In DNA, the CDR3 is TGTGCCAGCAGTTACCGGGACAGGATCACAGATACGCAGTATTTT.

On this clone: This CDR3 is also generated by other DNA sequences in the sample. The chain is built from TRBV5-1 and TRBJ1-2; D gene uncertain. CDR1 SGHRS and CDR2 YFSETQ come from the germline V gene. V was trimmed by 0 bases and J by 2 bases, leaving 8 bases between them. The CDR3 sequence is 14 residues long. The CDR3 here is CASSLDSPNYGYTF. As DNA, the CDR3 is TGCGCCAGCAGCTTGGACAGCCCAAACTATGGCTACACCTTC.

This chain connects TRBV4-3 to TRBJ1-5, with 7 bases fitting TRBD1. V shed 1 base and J 3 bases; nucleotides not matched to a gene: 12. Germline values: CDR1 LGHNA, CDR2 YSLEER. CDR3 length equals 18 residues. In nucleotides, the CDR3 is TGCGCCAGCAGCCAAGTTAACGGGCAGGGGGGAGTCAATCAGCCCCAGCATTTT. Translation: CASSQVNGQGGVNQPQHF.

CDR3 protein: CASSQGAGLVAFF. CDR3 DNA sequence: TGTGCCAGCAGCCAAGGAGCAGGCCTGGTAGCTTTCTTT. V is TRBV3-1 (or the pseudogene TRBV3-2) and J is TRBJ1-1; D remains ambiguous. V lost 1 base and J 10 bases, leaving 13 bases between the germline ends. CDR3 length: 13 amino acids. Germline V gives CDR1 LGHDT, CDR2 YNNKEL (reference sequence).